These 19 T cell receptor beta chains originate from one sample sequenced in a study of immune heterogeneity within non-small cell lung tumors. Multiplex PCR relied on 32 V and 13 J primers to amplify TCR beta CDR3. TCRdb recomputed calls from the multiplex PCR reads with MiXCR, one row per CDR3 protein. In the table there are about 5,700 distinct CDR3 sequences, 21% of which are singletons. Genomic DNA from bulk tumor acted as the template, and about 600 ng was loaded per sample. Several biopsies per primary tumor were taken during surgery, spaced as far apart as possible. The cohort was untreated, with newly diagnosed non-small cell lung cancer undergoing curative surgery. The sample comprised lung tumor tissue. These receptors were obtained from an older woman with non-small cell lung cancer.

At least ten counts were recorded for this clonotype. The genes are TRBV9 and TRBJ2-3, with TRBD1 matching over 7 bases. The trim removed 0 bases at V and 5 bases at J, leaving 18 bases unmatched. CDR3 size: 19 residues. The germline V gene encodes CDR1 SGDLS and CDR2 YYNGEE. The CDR3 nucleotides are TGTGCCAGCAGCGTAGCTACTATAGGGACAGCCAAAGTGGGAGATACGCAGTATTTT. Its protein is CASSVATIGTAKVGDTQYF.

This clonotype ranks as medium-sized. V is TRBV20-1 and J is TRBJ2-1; 10 nucleotides agree with TRBD1. The CDR3 totals 13 residues. Germline CDR1 is DFQATT and CDR2 is SNEGSKA (reference sequence). V gave up 6 bases and J gave up 7 bases; unmatched junction bases: 6. The CDR3 region has the DNA TGCAGTGCCCCGGGACAGGGGTTGAATGAGCAGTTCTTC. Its translation: CSAPGQGLNEQFF.

By share of the sample, this clonotype is medium-sized (0.01 to 0.1%). V usage is TRBV11-2 and J usage is TRBJ2-4; 13 positions agree with TRBD2. The junction had 13 bases not matched to a gene; V was cut back by 1 base and J by 1 base. This CDR3 is built from 21 residues. Germline V lookup: CDR1 SGHAT, CDR2 FQNNGV. Here the CDR3 DNA reads TGTGCCAGCAGCTTAGTCCCACCACTAGCGGGAGGGGTCGGGGCCAAAAACATTCAGTACTTC. Its protein product is CASSLVPPLAGGVGAKNIQYF.

This clonotype rates as medium-sized. This chain joins TRBV28 and TRBJ2-3; 8 nucleotides align to TRBD1. Unmatched junction bases numbered 3, after V lost 3 bases and J lost 1 base. The CDR3 loop spans 15 amino acids. Germline CDR1 reads MDHEN; CDR2 reads SYDVKM. The CDR3 reads CASSFGQGGTDTQYF. The CDR3, as DNA: TGTGCCAGCAGTTTCGGACAGGGAGGCACAGATACGCAGTATTTT.

For this clonotype: The junction differs from germline at one of its ends, possibly a read error. This chain links TRBV4-3 with TRBJ2-2; 8 nucleotides align to TRBD2. The CDR3 totals 17 residues. The germline gives CDR1 LGHNA, CDR2 YSLEER. The CDR3 DNA reads TGCGCCAGCATCCAAGAGGCTAGCGGGTCACTCACCGGGGAGCTGTTTTTT. The encoded protein is CASIQEASGSLTGELFF.

This clonotype has only a few counts. The chain joins TRBV13 to TRBJ2-3; 10 nucleotides line up with TRBD2. J was trimmed by 6 bases and V by 5 bases; bases with no gene match: 8. This CDR3 is built from 15 residues. Germline assignment: CDR1 PRHDT and CDR2 FYEKMQ (reference sequence). CDR3 bases: TGTGCCAGCAGCCCGCGGACTAGCGGCCACGATACGCAGTATTTT. Its translation is CASSPRTSGHDTQYF.

This clonotype is categorized as medium-sized. The chain combines TRBV30 with TRBJ2-1; D ambiguous. The ends were cut back, 2 bases at V and 5 bases at J, with 7 bases in the middle. The CDR3 contains 12 residues. Germline CDR1 GTSNPN, CDR2 SVGIG (reference sequence). The CDR3, as DNA: TGTGCCTGGAGTCCTCATAACAATGAGCAGTTCTTC. Its protein is CAWSPHNNEQFF.

This clonotype is medium-sized in the sample. The V call is TRBV20-1, the J call TRBJ2-7, with 8 bases fitting TRBD2. The V segment lost 1 base and the J segment 5 bases; nucleotides outside the gene matches: 7. The CDR3 has 14 residues. CDR1 and CDR2 from the germline V gene are DFQATT and SNEGSKA (reference sequence). CDR3 residues: CSARVSSGWNEQYF. The CDR3 nucleotides read TGCAGTGCTAGAGTTTCTAGCGGGTGGAACGAGCAGTACTTC.

With regard to this clonotype: A read error may be the cause here, since a much bigger clone is one base away. V is TRBV7-9 and J is TRBJ1-4; weak D call: TRBD1 (5 bases). This CDR3 region has 14 residues. From germline, CDR1 is SEHNR and CDR2 FQNEAQ (reference sequence). V was clipped by 3 bases and J by 1 base, with 6 bases between them. The CDR3 here is CASSFQGTNEKLFF. DNA for the CDR3: TGTGCCAGCAGCTTCCAGGGAACTAATGAAAAACTGTTTTTT.

This clonotype has just a few counts. This rearrangement joins TRBV6-2 or TRBV6-3 to TRBJ2-3, with D maybe TRBD2 (6 bases). Germline V gene data show CDR1 as MNHEY and CDR2 as SVGEGT. This CDR3 is 14 amino acids long. V was clipped by 6 bases and J by 3 bases, with 13 bases between them. CDR3 in DNA: TGTGCCAGCAGCCCCCTCGGGAGAACAGATACGCAGTATTTT. It specifies CASSPLGRTDTQYF.

In its sample, this clonotype is medium-sized (0.01 to 0.1%). The chain uses TRBV6-2 or TRBV6-3 and TRBJ1-5; D is unclear. The V end lost 5 bases, the J end lost 0 bases, and 11 bases lay between the germline ends. Germline V gene data show CDR1 as MNHEY and CDR2 as SVGEGT. This CDR3 has 15 amino acids. CDR3 nucleotides: TGTGCCAGCAGTCGTGACACCCCTAGCAATCAGCCCCAGCATTTT. Its protein is CASSRDTPSNQPQHF.

On this clonotype: A read error may explain this, as a much larger clone is one base away. This chain uses TRBV7-2 with TRBJ2-6, with a tentative D call TRBD2 (6 bases). V was pared by 1 base and J by 1 base, with 20 bases between. The CDR3 covers 20 residues. In germline, CDR1 is SGHTA, CDR2 FQGNSA. The CDR3 nucleotides read TGTGCCAGCAGCTTAGAATCGGCAGGGAGGTCGGGGTCTGGGGCCAACGTCCTGACTTTC. Translating gives CASSLESAGRSGSGANVLTF.

By its share, this clonotype is medium-sized. V usage is TRBV19 and J usage is TRBJ1-1, with D perhaps matching TRBD1 (5 bases). Deletions cut 4 bases from V and 4 bases from J, with 16 bases between. The germline gives CDR1 LNHDA, CDR2 SQIVND (reference sequence). CDR3 length equals 15 residues. The CDR3 loop is CASSTRTYGGTEAFF. The CDR3 DNA sequence: TGTGCCAGTAGTACCCGGACATACGGGGGCACTGAAGCTTTCTTT.

This clonotype was seen repeatedly, ten times or more. This chain joins TRBV27 and TRBJ2-3; tentatively, D is TRBD2 (5 bases). CDR1 and CDR2 from the germline V gene are MNHEY and SMNVEV (reference sequence). Deletions cut 6 bases from V and 1 base from J, with 14 bases between. This CDR3 spans 15 amino acids. The CDR3 sequence is CASRPLAWGTDTQYF. In DNA, the CDR3 is TGTGCCAGCAGACCTTTAGCGTGGGGCACAGATACGCAGTATTTT.

A single count supports this clonotype. V usage is TRBV4-3 and J usage is TRBJ2-5; 12 bases map to TRBD2. CDR1 and CDR2 from the germline V gene are LGHNA and YSLEER. The CDR3 extends over 17 amino acids. With 0 bases clipped from V and 4 bases from J, the junction kept 6 bases outside the gene matches. The CDR3 DNA reads TGCGCCAGCAGCCAAGATGGGGCTAGCGGGAGGGCAGAGACCCAGTACTTC. Amino acid sequence: CASSQDGASGRAETQYF.

A single count supports this clonotype. A much larger clonotype is one base distant, so this may be a read error. CDR3 sequence reads: CASIIGSLTGELFF. CDR3 sequence (DNA): TGTGCCAGTATTATTGGCTCTCTCACCGGGGAGCTGTTTTTT. The chain carries TRBV19 and TRBJ2-2; the D is unclear. The length of the CDR3 is 14 residues. V dropped 7 bases and J dropped 4 bases, with 13 bases sitting between them. The germline V gene encodes CDR1 LNHDA and CDR2 SQIVND (reference sequence).

As concerns this clonotype: This may arise from a read error, as a much more abundant clone is one base away. CDR3 nucleotides: TGTGCCAGCAGAGCCACCGGGGAGCTGTTTTTT. Protein product: CASRATGELFF. The V and J genes are TRBV7-3 and TRBJ2-2; D is uncertain. Trimming pared 6 bases from V and 4 bases from J, leaving 3 bases between. Per the germline V gene, CDR1 is SGHTA and CDR2 is FQGTGA. The CDR3 length is 11 residues.

This clonotype is judged medium-sized. The rearrangement uses TRBV20-1 and TRBJ2-3; 7 positions agree with TRBD1. After removal of 5 bases from V and 1 base from J, the junction contained 6 bases not matched to a gene. The CDR3 is 14 amino acids. Germline loops: CDR1 DFQATT, CDR2 SNEGSKA (reference sequence). The chain's CDR3 is CSAVPGQRTDTQYF. The CDR3 nucleotides read TGCAGTGCTGTTCCGGGACAGCGCACAGATACGCAGTATTTT.

Remarks on this clonotype: Because the CDR3 is missing its conserved closing phenylalanine or tryptophan, this is likely a read error. V and J are TRBV12-3 or TRBV12-4 and TRBJ2-2; 14 nucleotides align to TRBD2. The CDR3 contains 18 residues. The V gene end was trimmed by 5 bases and the J gene end by 5 bases; junction bases not matched to a gene: 10. CDR3 protein: CASSPRTSGRYVTGELFL. As DNA, the CDR3 is TGTGCCAGCAGTCCCCGGACTAGCGGGAGGTATGTAACCGGGGAGCTGTTTCTT.